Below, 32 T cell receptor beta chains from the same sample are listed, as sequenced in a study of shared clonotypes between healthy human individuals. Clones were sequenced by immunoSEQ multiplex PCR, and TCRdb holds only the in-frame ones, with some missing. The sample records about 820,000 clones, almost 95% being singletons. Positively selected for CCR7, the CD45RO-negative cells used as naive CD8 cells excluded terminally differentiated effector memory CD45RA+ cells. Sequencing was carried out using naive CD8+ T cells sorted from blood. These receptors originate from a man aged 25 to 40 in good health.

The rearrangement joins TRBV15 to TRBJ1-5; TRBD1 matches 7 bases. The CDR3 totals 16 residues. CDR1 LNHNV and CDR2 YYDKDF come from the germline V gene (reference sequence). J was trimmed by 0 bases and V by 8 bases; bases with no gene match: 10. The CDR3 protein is CATGRQGLFSNQPQHF. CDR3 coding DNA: TGTGCCACCGGAAGACAGGGTTTGTTTAGCAATCAGCCCCAGCATTTT.

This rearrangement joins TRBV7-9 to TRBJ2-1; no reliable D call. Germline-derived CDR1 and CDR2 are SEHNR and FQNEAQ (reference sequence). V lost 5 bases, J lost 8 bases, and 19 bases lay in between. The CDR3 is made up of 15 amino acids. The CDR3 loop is CASSPRVLGHYEQFF. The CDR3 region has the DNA TGTGCCAGCAGCCCCCGGGTTTTGGGTCATTATGAGCAGTTCTTC.

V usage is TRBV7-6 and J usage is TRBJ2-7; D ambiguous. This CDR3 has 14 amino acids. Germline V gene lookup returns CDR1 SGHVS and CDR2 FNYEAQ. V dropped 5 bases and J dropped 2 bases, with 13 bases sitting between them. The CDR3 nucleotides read TGTGCCAGCAGCCCGACCAGTCTCCCCTACGAGCAGTACTTC. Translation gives CASSPTSLPYEQYF.

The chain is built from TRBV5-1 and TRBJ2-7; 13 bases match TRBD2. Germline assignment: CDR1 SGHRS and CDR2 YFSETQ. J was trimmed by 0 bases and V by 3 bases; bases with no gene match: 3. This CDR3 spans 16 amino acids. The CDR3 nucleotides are TGCGCCAGCAGCTCGGGACTAGCGGGGCCCTCCTACGAGCAGTACTTC. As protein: CASSSGLAGPSYEQYF.

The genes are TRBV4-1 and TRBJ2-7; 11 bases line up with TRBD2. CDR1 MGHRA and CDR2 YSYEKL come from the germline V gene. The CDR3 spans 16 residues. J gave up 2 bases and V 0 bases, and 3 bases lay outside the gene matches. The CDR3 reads CASSQDPGLAAYEQYF. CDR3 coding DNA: TGCGCCAGCAGCCAAGATCCGGGACTAGCGGCCTACGAGCAGTACTTC.

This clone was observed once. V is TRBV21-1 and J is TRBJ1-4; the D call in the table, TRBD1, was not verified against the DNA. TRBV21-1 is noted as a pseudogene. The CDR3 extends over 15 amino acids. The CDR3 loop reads CASSGEDTTNEKLFF. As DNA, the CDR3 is TGTGCCAGCAGCGGAGAGGACACAACTAATGAAAAACTGTTTTTT.

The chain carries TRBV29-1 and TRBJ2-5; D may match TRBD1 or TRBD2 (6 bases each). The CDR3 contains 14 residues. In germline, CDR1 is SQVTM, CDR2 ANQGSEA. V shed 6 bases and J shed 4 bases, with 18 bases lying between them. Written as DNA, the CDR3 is TGCAGCGTCACCCCGACGGGGGCGGGAGAGACCCAGTACTTC. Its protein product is CSVTPTGAGETQYF.

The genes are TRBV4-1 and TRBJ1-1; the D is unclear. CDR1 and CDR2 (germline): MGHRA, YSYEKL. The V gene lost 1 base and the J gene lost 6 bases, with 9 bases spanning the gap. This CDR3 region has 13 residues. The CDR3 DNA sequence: TGCGCCAGCAGCCAAGTTTCAGCCGCTGAAGCTTTCTTT. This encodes CASSQVSAAEAFF.

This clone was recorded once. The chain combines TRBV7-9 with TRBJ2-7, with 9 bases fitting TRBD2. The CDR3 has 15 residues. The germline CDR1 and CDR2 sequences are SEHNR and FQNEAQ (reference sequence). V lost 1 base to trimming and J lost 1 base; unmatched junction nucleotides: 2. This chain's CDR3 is CASSLVLAGSYEQYF. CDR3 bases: TGTGCCAGCAGCTTAGTTCTAGCGGGGTCCTACGAGCAGTACTTC.

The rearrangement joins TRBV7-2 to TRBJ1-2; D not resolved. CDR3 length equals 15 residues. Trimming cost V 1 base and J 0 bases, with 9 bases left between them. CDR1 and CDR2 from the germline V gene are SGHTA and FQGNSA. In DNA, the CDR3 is TGTGCCAGCAGCTTAGGGAGTGGGGCTAACTATGGCTACACCTTC. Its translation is CASSLGSGANYGYTF.

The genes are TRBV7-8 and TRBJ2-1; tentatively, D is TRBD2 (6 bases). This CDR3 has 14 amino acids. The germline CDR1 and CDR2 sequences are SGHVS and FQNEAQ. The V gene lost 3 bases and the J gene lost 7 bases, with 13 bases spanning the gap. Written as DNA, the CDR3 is TGTGCCAGCAGCTTTTCACCGGGAGCGAATGAGCAGTTCTTC. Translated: CASSFSPGANEQFF.

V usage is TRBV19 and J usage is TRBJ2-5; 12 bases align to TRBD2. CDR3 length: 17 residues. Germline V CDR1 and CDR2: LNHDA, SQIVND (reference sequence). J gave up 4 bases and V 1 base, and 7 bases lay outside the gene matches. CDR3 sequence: CASSIGPLTSGRETQYF. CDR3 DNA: TGTGCCAGTAGTATAGGCCCCCTGACTAGCGGGAGAGAGACCCAGTACTTC.

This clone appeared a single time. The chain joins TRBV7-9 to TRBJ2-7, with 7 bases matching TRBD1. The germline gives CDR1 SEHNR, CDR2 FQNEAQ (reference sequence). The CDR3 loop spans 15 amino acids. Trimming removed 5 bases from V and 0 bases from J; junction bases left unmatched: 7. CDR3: CASSHPGQPSYEQYF. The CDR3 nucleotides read TGTGCCAGCAGCCACCCGGGACAGCCCTCCTACGAGCAGTACTTC.

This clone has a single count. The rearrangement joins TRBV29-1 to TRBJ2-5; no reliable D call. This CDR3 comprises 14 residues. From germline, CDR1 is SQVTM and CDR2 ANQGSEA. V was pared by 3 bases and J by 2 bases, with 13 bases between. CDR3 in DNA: TGCAGCGTTGAGGGTTGGGGTAAGCAAGAGACCCAGTACTTC. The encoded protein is CSVEGWGKQETQYF.

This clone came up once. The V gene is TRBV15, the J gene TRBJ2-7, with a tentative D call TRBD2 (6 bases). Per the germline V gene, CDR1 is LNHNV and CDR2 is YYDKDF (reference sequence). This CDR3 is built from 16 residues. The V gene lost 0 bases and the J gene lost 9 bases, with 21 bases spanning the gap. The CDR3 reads CATSREPGLTYEPQYF. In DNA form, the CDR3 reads TGTGCCACCAGCAGAGAACCGGGACTGACGTACGAGCCGCAGTACTTC.

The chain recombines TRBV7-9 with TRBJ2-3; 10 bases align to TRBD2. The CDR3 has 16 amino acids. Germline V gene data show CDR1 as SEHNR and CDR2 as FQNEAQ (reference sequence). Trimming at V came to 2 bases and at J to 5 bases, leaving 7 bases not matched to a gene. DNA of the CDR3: TGTGCCAGCAGCTTAAGTAAAAGCGGGAGGGAAGATACGCAGTATTTT. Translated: CASSLSKSGREDTQYF.

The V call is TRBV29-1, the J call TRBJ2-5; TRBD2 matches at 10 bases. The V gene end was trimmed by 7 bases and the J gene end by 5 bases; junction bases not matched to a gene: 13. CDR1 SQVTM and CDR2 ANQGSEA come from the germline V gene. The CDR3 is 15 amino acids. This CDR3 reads CSACPPSGRGETQYF. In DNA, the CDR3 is TGCAGCGCCTGCCCCCCTAGCGGGAGAGGTGAGACCCAGTACTTC. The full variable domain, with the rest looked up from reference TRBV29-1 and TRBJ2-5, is SAVISQKPSRDICQRGTSLTIQCQVDSQVTMMFWYRQQPGQSLTLIATANQGSEATYESGFVIDKFPISRPNLTFSTLTVSNMSPEDSSIYLCSACPPSGRGETQYFGPGTRLLVL.

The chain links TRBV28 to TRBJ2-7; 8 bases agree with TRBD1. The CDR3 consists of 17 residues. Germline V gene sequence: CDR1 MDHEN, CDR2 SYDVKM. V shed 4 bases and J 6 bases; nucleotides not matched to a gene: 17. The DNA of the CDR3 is TGTGCCAGCAGTTCGGCGACGGCCCGGACAGGGACGTCCGAGCAGTACTTC. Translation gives CASSSATARTGTSEQYF.

CDR3 protein: CASSKQGDLGYDTQYF. The CDR3 region has the DNA TGTGCCAGCAGCAAACAGGGGGACCTTGGTTATGATACGCAGTATTTT. The J gene is TRBJ2-3, the V gene TRBV11-3; 8 nucleotides agree with TRBD1. The CDR3 runs 16 residues. V lost 5 bases, J lost 6 bases, and 13 bases stayed unmatched. Looked up from germline, CDR1 is SGHNT and CDR2 is YENEEA.

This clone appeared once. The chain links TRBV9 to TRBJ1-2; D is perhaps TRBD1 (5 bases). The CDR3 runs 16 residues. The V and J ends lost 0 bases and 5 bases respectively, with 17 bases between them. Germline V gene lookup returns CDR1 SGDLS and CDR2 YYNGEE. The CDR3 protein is CASSVALHGDLYGYTF. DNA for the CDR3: TGTGCCAGCAGCGTAGCCCTCCATGGGGACTTATATGGCTACACCTTC.

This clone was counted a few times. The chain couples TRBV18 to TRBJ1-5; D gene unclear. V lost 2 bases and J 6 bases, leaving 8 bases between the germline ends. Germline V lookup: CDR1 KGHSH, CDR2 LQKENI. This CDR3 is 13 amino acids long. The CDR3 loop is CASSPRGRQPQHF. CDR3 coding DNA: TGTGCCAGCTCACCAAGAGGGCGTCAGCCCCAGCATTTT.

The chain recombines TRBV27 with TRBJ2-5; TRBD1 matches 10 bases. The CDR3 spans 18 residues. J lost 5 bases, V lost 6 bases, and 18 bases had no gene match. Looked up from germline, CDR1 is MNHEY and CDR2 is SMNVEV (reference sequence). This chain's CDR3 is CASSPRVPGTGVAETQYF. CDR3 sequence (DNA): TGTGCCAGCAGCCCGCGGGTACCCGGGACAGGGGTTGCGGAGACCCAGTACTTC.

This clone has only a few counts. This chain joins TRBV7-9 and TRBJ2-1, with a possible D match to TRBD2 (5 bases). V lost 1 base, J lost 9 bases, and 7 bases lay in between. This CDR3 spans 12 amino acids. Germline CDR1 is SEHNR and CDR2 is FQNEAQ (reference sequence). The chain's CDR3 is CASSLGGSEQFF. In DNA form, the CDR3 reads TGTGCCAGCAGCTTAGGAGGGAGTGAGCAGTTCTTC.

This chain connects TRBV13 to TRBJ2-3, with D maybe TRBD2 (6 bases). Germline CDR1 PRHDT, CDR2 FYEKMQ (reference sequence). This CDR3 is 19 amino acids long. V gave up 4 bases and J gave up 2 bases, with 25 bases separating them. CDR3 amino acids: CASSSLERLAGRNTDTQYF. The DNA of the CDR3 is TGTGCCAGCAGCTCTCTGGAGCGGCTCGCAGGGAGGAACACAGATACGCAGTATTTT.

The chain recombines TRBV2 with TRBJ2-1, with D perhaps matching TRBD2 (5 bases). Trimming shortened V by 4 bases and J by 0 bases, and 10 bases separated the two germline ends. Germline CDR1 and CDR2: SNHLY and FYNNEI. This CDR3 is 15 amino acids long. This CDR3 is CASSGVGVSYNEQFF. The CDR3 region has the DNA TGTGCCAGCAGTGGCGTGGGAGTCTCCTACAATGAGCAGTTCTTC.

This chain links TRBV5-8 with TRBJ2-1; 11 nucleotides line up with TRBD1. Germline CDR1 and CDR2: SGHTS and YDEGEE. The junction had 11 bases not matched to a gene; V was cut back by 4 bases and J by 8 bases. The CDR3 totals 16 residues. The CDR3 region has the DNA TGTGCCAGCAGCGGCCCAGGCGGGACAGGGGGACATGAGCAGTTCTTC. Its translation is CASSGPGGTGGHEQFF. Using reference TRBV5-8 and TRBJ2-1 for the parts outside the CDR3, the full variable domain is EAGVTQSPTHLIKTRGQQATLRCSPISGHTSVYWYQQALGLGLQFLLWYDEGEERNRGNFPPRFSGRQFPNYSSELNVNALELEDSALYLCASSGPGGTGGHEQFFGPGTRLTVL.

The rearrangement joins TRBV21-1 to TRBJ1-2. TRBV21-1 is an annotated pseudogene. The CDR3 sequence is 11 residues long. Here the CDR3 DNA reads TGTGCCAGCAGTCCCATGGTTCGCTACACCTTC. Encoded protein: CASSPMVRYTF.

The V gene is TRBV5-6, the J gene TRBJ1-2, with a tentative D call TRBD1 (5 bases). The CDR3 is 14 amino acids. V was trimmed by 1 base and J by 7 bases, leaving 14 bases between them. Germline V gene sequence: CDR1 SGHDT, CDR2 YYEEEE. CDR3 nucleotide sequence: TGTGCCAGCAGCTTGAGAGGGAGGGGTAGTGGCTACACCTTC. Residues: CASSLRGRGSGYTF.

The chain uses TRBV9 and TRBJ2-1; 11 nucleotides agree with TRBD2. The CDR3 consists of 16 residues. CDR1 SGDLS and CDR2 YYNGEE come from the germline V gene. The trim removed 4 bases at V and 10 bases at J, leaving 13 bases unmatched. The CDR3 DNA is TGTGCCAGCAGCCCCGGACTAGCGGGCCTACGGGAAGAGCAGTTCTTC. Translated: CASSPGLAGLREEQFF.

CDR3 DNA sequence: TGCAGCGTTGAAGTTAAAGGGGTAGAGGCCTACGAGCAGTACTTC. Its protein is CSVEVKGVEAYEQYF. This chain uses TRBV29-1 with TRBJ2-7; D perhaps matches TRBD1 (5 bases). Germline V gene data show CDR1 as SQVTM and CDR2 as ANQGSEA. V lost 1 base and J lost 2, with 15 bases in between. This CDR3 has 15 residues.

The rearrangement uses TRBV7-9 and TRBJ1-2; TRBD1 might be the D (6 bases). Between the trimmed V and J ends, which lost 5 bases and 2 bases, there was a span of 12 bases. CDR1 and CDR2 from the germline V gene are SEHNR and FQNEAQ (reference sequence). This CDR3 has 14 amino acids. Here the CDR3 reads CASSLGQINYGYTF. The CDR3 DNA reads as TGTGCCAGCAGCCTAGGACAGATCAACTATGGCTACACCTTC.

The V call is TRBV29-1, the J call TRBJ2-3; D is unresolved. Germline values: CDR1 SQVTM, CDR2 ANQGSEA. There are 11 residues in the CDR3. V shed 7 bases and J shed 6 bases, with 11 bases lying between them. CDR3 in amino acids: CSGDLGDTQYF. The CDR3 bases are TGCAGCGGAGACCTCGGGGATACGCAGTATTTT.